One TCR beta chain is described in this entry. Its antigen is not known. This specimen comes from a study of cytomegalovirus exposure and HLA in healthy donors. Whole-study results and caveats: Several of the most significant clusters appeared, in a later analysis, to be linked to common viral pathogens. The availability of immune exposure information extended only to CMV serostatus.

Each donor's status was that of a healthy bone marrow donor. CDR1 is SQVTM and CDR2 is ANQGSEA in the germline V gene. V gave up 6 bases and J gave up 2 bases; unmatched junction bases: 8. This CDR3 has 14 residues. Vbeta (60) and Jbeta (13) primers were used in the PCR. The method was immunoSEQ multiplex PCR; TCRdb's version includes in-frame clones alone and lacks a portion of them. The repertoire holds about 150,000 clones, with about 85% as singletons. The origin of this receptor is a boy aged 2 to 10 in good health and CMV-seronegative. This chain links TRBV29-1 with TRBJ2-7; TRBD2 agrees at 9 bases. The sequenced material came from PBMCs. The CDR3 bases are TGCAGCGTCGTAAAGACTAGCGGAACCTACGAGCAGTACTTC. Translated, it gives CSVVKTSGTYEQYF.